This is a list of T cell receptor beta chains from one sample in a study of blood T cells in healthy people across ages. TCRdb re-called the 5' RACE reads with MiXCR, one entry per CDR3 protein. The sample has more than 550,000 distinct CDR3 sequences; approximately 22% are singletons. Sequencing input: blood. The receptors shown here come from a man in his 70s in good health. The conserved cysteine and the conserved F or W are not part of the CDR3 here. Each record gives: CDR3 protein, V gene.

cdr3_aa: ASSGGTAWTQY
v_call: TRBV2

cdr3_aa: ATSDTAPGPRPSVLNEQF
v_call: TRBV24-1

cdr3_aa: ASSFGRTDTQY
v_call: TRBV27

cdr3_aa: ASSYSSQGLTDTQY
v_call: TRBV6-5

cdr3_aa: ASSFRQHTEAF
v_call: TRBV12-3/TRBV12-4

cdr3_aa: SAPQDRYNEQF
v_call: TRBV20-1

cdr3_aa: SARVLSLGEQY
v_call: TRBV20-1

cdr3_aa: ASQDNVGDYGYT
v_call: TRBV5-1

cdr3_aa: ASGRDRGLYEQF
v_call: TRBV6-1

cdr3_aa: SARGGQNSGANVLT
v_call: TRBV20-1

cdr3_aa: ASSPTGGAYGYT
v_call: TRBV18

cdr3_aa: ASSNAGYSYNEQF
v_call: TRBV5-1

cdr3_aa: ASSPQTPGRV
v_call: TRBV12-3/TRBV12-4

cdr3_aa: ASSRQGASEQF
v_call: TRBV27